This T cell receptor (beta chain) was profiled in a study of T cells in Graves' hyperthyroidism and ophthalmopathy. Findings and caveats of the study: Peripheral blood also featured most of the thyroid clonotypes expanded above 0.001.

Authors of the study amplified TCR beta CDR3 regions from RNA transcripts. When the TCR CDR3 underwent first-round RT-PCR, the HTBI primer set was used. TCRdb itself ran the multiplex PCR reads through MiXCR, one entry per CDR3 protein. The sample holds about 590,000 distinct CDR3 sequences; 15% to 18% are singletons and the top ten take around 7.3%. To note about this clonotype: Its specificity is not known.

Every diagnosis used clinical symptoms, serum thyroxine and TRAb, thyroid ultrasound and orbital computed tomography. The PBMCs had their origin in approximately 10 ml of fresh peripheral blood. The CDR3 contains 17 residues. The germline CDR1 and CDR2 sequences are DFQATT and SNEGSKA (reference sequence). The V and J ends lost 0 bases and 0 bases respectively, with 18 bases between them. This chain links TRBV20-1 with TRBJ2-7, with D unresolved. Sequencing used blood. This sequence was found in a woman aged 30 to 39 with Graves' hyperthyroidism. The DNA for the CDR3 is TGCAGTGCTAGAGATCCTTCCAGCCACCAAAGCTCCTACGAGCAGTACTTC. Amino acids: CSARDPSSHQSSYEQYF.